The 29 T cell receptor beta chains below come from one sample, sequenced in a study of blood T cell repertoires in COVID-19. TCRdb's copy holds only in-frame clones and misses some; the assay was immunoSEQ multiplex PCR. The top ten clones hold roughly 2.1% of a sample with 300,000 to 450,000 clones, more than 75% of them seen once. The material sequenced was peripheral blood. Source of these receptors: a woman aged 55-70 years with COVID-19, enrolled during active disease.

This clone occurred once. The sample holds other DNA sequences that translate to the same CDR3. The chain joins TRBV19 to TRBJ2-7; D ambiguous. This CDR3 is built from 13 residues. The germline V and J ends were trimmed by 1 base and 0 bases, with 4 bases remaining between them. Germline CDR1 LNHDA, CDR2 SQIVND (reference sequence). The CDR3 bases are TGTGCCAGTAGTATAGGAGACTCCTACGAGCAGTACTTC. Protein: CASSIGDSYEQYF.

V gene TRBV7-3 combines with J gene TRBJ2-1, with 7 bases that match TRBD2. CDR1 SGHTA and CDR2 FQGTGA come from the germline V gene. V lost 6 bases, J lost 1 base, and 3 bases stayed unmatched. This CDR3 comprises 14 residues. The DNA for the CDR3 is TGTGCCAGCAGTCTTAGCGGGTCCTACAATGAGCAGTTCTTC. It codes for CASSLSGSYNEQFF. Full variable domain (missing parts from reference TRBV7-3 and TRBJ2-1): GAGVSQTPSNKVTEKGKYVELRCDPISGHTALYWYRQSLGQGPEFLIYFQGTGAADDSGLPNDRFFAVRPEGSVSTLKIQRTERGDSAVYLCASSLSGSYNEQFFGPGTRLTVL.

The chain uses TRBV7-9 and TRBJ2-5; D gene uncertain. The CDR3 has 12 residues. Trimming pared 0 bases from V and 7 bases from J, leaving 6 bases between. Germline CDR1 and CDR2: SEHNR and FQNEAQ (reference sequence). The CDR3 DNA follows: TGTGCCAGCAGCTTAGCGCTCGGGACCCAGTACTTC. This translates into CASSLALGTQYF.

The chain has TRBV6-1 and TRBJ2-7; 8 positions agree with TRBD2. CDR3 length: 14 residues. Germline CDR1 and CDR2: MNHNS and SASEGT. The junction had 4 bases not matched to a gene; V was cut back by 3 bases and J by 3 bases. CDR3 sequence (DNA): TGTGCCAGCAGTGACCAGCGGGGGAACTACGAGCAGTACTTC. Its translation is CASSDQRGNYEQYF.

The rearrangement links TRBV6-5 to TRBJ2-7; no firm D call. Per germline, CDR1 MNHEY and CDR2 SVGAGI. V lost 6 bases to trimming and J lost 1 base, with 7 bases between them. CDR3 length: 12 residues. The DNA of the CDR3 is TGTGCCAGCAGCACATTTTCCTACGAGCAGTACTTC. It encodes CASSTFSYEQYF.

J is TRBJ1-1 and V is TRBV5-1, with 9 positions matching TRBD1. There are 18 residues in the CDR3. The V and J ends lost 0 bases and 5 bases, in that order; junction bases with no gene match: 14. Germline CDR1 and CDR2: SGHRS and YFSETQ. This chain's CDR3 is CASSLEGTGHNRGTEAFF. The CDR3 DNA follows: TGCGCCAGCAGCTTGGAGGGGACAGGGCATAACCGCGGAACTGAAGCTTTCTTT.

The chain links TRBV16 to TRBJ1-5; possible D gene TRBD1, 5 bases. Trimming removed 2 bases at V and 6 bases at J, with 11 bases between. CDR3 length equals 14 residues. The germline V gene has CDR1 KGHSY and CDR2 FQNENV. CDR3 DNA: TGTGCCAGCAGCCAAGGATCGGGGGGTCAGCCCCAGCATTTT. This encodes CASSQGSGGQPQHF.

For the CDR3, the DNA is TGTGCCAGCAGCGTTGTCCCTCAGGGCTACGAGCAGTACTTC. This translates into CASSVVPQGYEQYF. V usage is TRBV9 and J usage is TRBJ2-7; tentative D call: TRBD1 (5 bases). The V end lost 2 bases, the J end lost 3 bases, and 12 bases lay between the germline ends. This CDR3 has 14 residues. CDR1 and CDR2 from the germline V gene are SGDLS and YYNGEE.

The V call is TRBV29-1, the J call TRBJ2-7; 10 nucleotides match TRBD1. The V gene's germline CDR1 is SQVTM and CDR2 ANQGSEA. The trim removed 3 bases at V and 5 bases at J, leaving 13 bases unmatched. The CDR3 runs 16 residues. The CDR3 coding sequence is TGCAGCGTTGAGGGGCGTCCGGGACAGGGGAAAAACGAGCAGTACTTC. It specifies CSVEGRPGQGKNEQYF.

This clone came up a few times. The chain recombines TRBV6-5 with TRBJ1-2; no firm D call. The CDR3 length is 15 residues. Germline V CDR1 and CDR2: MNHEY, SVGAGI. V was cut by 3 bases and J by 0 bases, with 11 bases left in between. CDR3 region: CASSYGGEANYGYTF. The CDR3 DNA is TGTGCCAGCAGTTATGGTGGAGAAGCTAACTATGGCTACACCTTC.

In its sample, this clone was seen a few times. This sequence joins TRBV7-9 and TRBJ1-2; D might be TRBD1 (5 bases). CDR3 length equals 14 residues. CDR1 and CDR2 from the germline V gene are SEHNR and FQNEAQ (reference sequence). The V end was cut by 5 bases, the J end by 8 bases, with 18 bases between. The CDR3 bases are TGTGCCAGCAGCCGAGTTAGCACAGGAGCAGGCTACACCTTC. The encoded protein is CASSRVSTGAGYTF.

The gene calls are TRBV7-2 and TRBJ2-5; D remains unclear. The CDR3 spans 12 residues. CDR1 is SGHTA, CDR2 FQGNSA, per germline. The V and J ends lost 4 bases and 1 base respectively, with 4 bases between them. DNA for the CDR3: TGTGCCAGCAGCTACATCCAAGAGACCCAGTACTTC. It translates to CASSYIQETQYF.

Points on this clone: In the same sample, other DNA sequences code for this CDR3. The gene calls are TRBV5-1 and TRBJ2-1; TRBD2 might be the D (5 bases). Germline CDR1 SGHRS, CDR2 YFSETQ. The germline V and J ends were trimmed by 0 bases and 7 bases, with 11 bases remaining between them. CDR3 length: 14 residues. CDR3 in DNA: TGCGCCAGCAGCTTGGGGACGGGGAATAATGAGCAGTTCTTC. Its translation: CASSLGTGNNEQFF.

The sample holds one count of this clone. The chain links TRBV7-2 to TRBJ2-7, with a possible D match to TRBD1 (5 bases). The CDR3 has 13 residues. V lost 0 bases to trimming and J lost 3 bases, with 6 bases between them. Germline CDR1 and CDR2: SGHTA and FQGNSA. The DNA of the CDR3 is TGTGCCAGCAGCTTAGCACAGGACTACGAGCAGTACTTC. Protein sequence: CASSLAQDYEQYF.

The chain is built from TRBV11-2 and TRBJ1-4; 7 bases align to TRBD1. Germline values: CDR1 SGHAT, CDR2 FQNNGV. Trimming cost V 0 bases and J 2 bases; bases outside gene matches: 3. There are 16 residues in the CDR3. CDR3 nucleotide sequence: TGTGCCAGCAGCTTAGAGGGCAGGGGGACTAATGAAAAACTGTTTTTT. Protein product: CASSLEGRGTNEKLFF.

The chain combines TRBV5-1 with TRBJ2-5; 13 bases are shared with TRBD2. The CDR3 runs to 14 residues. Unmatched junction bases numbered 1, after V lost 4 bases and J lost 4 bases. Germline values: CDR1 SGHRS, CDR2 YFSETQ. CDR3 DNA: TGCGCCAGCAGCAGGACTAGCGGGGGAGAGACCCAGTACTTC. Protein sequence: CASSRTSGGETQYF.

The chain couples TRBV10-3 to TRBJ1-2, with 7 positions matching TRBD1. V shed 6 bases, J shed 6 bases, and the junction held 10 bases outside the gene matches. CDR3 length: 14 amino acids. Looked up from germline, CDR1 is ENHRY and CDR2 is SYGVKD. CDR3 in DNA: TGTGCCATCAGGAGGGGGGTAACAGGGGATGGCTACACCTTC. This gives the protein CAIRRGVTGDGYTF.

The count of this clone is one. The CDR3 region has the DNA TGTGCCAGCAGCAGTGGAGGCGGGAACACTGAAGCTTTCTTT. It is translated as CASSSGGGNTEAFF. The rearrangement links TRBV5-4 to TRBJ1-1; D gene unclear. Germline CDR1 and CDR2: SGHNT and YYREEE (reference sequence). This CDR3 region has 14 residues. The V and J ends lost 4 bases and 1 base respectively, with 11 bases between them.

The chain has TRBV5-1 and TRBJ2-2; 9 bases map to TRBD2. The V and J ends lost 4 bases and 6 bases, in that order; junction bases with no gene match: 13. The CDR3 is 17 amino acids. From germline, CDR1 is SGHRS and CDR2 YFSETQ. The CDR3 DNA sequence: TGCGCCAGCAGCGACCCGGGGCTAGCGGGGATGCCCGGGGAGCTGTTTTTT. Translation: CASSDPGLAGMPGELFF.

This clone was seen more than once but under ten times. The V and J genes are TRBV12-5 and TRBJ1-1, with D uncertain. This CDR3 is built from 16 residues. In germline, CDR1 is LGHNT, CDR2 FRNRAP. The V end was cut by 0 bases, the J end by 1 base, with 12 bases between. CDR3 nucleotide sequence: TGTGCTAGTGGTTTGGTACTAAGTCATAAGAACACTGAAGCTTTCTTT. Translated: CASGLVLSHKNTEAFF.

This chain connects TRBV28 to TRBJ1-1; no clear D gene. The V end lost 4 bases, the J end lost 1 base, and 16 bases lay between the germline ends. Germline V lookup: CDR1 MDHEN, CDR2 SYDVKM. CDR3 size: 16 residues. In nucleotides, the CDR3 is TGTGCCAGCAGTTACACCTCACCTCGACAGAACACTGAAGCTTTCTTT. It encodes CASSYTSPRQNTEAFF.

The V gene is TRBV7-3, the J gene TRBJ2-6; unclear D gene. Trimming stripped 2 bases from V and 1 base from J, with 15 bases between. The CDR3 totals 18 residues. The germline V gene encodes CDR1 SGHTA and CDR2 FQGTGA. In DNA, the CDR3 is TGTGCCAGCAGCTTATATGGCACCAACCCTTCTGGGGCCAACGTCCTGACTTTC. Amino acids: CASSLYGTNPSGANVLTF.

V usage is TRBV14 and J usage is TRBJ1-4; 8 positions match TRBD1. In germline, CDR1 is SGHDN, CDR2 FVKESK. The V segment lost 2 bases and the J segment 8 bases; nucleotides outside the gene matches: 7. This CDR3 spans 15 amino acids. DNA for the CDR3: TGTGCCAGCAGCCAACTACAGGGGGTCTTCGAAAAACTGTTTTTT. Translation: CASSQLQGVFEKLFF.

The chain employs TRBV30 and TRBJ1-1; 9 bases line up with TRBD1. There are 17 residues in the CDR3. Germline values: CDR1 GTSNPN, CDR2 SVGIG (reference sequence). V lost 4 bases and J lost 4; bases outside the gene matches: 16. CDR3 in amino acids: CAWIPTRGETGGTEAFF. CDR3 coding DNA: TGTGCCTGGATTCCGACACGAGGGGAGACAGGGGGCACTGAAGCTTTCTTT. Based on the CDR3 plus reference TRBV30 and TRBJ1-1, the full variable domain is SQTIHQWPATLVQPVGSPLSLECTVEGTSNPNLYWYRQAAGRGLQLLFYSVGIGQISSEVPQNLSASRPQDRQFILSSKKLLLSDSGFYLCAWIPTRGETGGTEAFFGQGTRLTVV.

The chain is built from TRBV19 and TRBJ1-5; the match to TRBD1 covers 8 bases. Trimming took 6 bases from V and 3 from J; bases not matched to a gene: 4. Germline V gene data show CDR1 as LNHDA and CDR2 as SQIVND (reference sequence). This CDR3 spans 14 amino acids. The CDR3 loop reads CASRFRGLNQPQHF. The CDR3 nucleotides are TGTGCCAGTAGATTCAGGGGGCTCAATCAGCCCCAGCATTTT. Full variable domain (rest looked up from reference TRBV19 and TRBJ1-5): DGGITQSPKYLFRKEGQNVTLSCEQNLNHDAMYWYRQDPGQGLRLIYYSQIVNDFQKGDIAEGYSVSREKKESFPLTVTSAQKNPTAFYLCASRFRGLNQPQHFGDGTRLSIL.

The CDR3 loop reads CASSVNNSGVLNTEAFF. The CDR3 DNA follows: TGTGCCAGCAGCGTAAATAACTCGGGGGTTTTGAACACTGAAGCTTTCTTT. The rearrangement uses TRBV9 and TRBJ1-1, with D perhaps TRBD1 (5 bases). Looked up from germline, CDR1 is SGDLS and CDR2 is YYNGEE. Trimming stripped 1 base from V and 0 bases from J, with 16 bases between. This CDR3 contains 17 residues.

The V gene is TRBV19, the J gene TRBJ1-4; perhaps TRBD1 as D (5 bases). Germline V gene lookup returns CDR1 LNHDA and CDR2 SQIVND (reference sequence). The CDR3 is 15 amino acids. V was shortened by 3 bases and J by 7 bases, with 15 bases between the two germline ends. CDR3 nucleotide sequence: TGTGCCAGTAGTATCACCACGGGGGTAACTGAAAAACTGTTTTTT. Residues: CASSITTGVTEKLFF.

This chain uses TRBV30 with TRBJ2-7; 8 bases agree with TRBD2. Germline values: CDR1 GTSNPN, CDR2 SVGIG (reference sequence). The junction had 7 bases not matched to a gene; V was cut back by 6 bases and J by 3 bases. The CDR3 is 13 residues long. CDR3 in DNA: TGTGCCTGTTACGGGGGGGCGAACTACGAGCAGTACTTC. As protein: CACYGGANYEQYF.

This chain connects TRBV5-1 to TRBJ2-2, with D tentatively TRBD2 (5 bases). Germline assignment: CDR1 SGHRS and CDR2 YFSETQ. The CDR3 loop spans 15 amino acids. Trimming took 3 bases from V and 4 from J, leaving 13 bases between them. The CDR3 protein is CASSSKRIPTGELFF. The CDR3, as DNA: TGCGCCAGCAGCTCTAAGCGGATCCCCACCGGGGAGCTGTTTTTT.